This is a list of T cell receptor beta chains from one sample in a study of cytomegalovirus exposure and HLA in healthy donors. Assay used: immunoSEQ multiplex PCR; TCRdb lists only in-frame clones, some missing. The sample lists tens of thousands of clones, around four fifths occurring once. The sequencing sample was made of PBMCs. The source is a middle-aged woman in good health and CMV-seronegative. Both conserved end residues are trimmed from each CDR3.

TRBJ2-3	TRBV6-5	ASSLNREITDTQY
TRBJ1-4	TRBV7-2	ASSPLPLRSEKLF
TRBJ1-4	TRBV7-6	ASSPDRAHEKLF
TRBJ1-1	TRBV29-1	SVEDISGGNTEAF
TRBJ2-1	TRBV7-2	ASSLGGLAGLYEQF
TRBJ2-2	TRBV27	ASSLLVRTGLTGELF
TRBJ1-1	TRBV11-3	ASSKGQGGTEAF
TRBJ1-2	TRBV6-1	ASRKTGGYGYT
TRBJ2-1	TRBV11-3	ASSRGTSGRTEQF
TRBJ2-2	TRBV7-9	ASSLGGLAGDTGELF
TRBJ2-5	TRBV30	AWSVALAGRETQY
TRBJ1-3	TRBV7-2	ASSPTGFGNTIY
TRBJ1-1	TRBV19	ASSTGRGRWTEAF
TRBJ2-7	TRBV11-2	ASSLTGGAYEQY
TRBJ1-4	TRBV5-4	ASSAGREKLF
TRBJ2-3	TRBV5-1	ASSLAGVRDTQY
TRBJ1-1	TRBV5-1	ASSLTGLLNEAF
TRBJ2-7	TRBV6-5	ASSYSLALPYEQY
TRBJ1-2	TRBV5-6	ASSLVQRVGFYGYT
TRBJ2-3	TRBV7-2	ASSHTTSGIISDTQY
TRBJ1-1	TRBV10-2	ASSEGGAAEAF
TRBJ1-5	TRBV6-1	ASRHDTRNQPQH
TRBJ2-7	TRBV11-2	ASSLSTLRDSYEQY
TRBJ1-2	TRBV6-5	ASSRGYGYT
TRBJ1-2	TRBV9	ASSVSGRGYGYT
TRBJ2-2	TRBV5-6	ASSFVGGTGELF
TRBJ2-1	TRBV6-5	ASSTGLAGDNEQF
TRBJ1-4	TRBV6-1	ASSAVVTNEKLF
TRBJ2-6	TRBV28	ASSFNAGAGANVLT
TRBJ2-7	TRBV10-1	ASSESKRGEQY
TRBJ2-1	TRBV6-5	ASTNGLAGGGEQF
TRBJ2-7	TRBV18	ASSPWGQGESYEQY
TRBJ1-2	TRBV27	ASSPVDKNYGYT
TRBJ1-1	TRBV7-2	ASSLSAVNTEAF
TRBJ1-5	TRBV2	ASMSREGQPQH
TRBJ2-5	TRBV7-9	SSGARGGRTETQY
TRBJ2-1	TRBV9	ASSVEGISYNEQF
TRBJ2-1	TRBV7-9	ASSPGASNEQF
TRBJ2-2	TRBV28	ASTDRAGELF
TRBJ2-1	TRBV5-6	ASSPGGSSYNEQF
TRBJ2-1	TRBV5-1	ASSLGGGHNEQF
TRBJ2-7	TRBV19	ASRTTSGSDEQY
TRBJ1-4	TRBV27	ASREPSGTLAGNEKLF
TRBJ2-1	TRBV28	ASSPPSTGSSYNEQF